One sample yielded the 32 T cell receptor beta chains listed below, sequenced in a study of technical replicates of blood from several donors. Clones were read by immunoSEQ multiplex PCR, and TCRdb kept only the in-frame ones, dropping some. The repertoire holds 75,000 to 95,000 clones, with 90% to 95% as singletons. The sequenced sample consisted of T cells isolated from PBMCs. The receptors originated from a human donor in good health.

The rearrangement links TRBV9 to TRBJ2-3; D perhaps matches TRBD2 (6 bases). This CDR3 has 15 residues. Germline CDR1 and CDR2: SGDLS and YYNGEE. V was clipped by 0 bases and J by 4 bases, with 12 bases between them. The CDR3 reads CASSVDTSSADTQYF. The CDR3 DNA is TGTGCCAGCAGCGTAGACACTAGCTCCGCAGATACGCAGTATTTT.

The rearrangement joins TRBV30 to TRBJ1-4, with D maybe TRBD1 (6 bases). Germline CDR1 reads GTSNPN; CDR2 reads SVGIG (reference sequence). The CDR3 consists of 14 residues. V lost 2 bases and J lost 3, with 10 bases in between. CDR3 sequence: CAWSRTASNEKLFF. CDR3 DNA: TGTGCCTGGAGTCGGACAGCCTCTAATGAAAAACTGTTTTTT.

The chain is built from TRBV29-1 and TRBJ1-2; D unclear. V was pared by 1 base and J by 0 bases, with 6 bases between. The CDR3 consists of 13 residues. Germline V gene data show CDR1 as SQVTM and CDR2 as ANQGSEA. CDR3 residues: CSVEGDTNYGYTF. In nucleotides, the CDR3 is TGCAGCGTTGAAGGTGACACTAACTATGGCTACACCTTC.

The chain combines TRBV30 with TRBJ2-3, with D perhaps matching TRBD2 (6 bases). CDR3 size: 13 residues. V lost 4 bases, J lost 2 bases, and 10 bases lay in between. Germline CDR1 reads GTSNPN; CDR2 reads SVGIG (reference sequence). The CDR3 DNA follows: TGTGCCTGGACACGGGGGACCACAGATACGCAGTATTTT. Translated: CAWTRGTTDTQYF.

This clone was counted only a few times. This chain joins TRBV7-3 and TRBJ1-6; weak D call: TRBD1 (5 bases). CDR1 SGHTA and CDR2 FQGTGA come from the germline V gene. This CDR3 region has 14 residues. Trimming removed 5 bases at V and 5 bases at J, with 10 bases between. This CDR3 is CASSQGLDNSPLHF. The CDR3 DNA is TGTGCCAGCAGCCAGGGACTGGATAATTCACCCCTCCACTTT.

The chain has TRBV11-2 and TRBJ2-2; D is unclear. The germline gives CDR1 SGHAT, CDR2 FQNNGV. The CDR3 covers 15 residues. Trimming removed 7 bases from V and 3 bases from J, with 15 bases in between. The CDR3 DNA reads as TGTGCCAGCACCTTGACCCGACTCGACACCGGGGAGCTGTTTTTT. Its translation is CASTLTRLDTGELFF.

The rearrangement links TRBV9 to TRBJ1-3; weak D call: TRBD1 (5 bases). CDR3 size: 16 residues. Trimming removed 4 bases from V and 2 bases from J, with 16 bases in between. Germline V lookup: CDR1 SGDLS, CDR2 YYNGEE. CDR3 in amino acids: CASSSQAGPTGNTIYF. DNA for the CDR3: TGTGCCAGCAGCTCTCAAGCGGGACCGACTGGAAACACCATATATTTT.

The chain combines TRBV4-1 with TRBJ2-7; TRBD2 might be the D (6 bases). CDR3 length: 15 residues. Trimming shortened V by 1 base and J by 3 bases, and 13 bases separated the two germline ends. Germline loops: CDR1 MGHRA, CDR2 YSYEKL. For the CDR3, the DNA is TGCGCCAGCAGCCAAGGGGCCGGGGGTCTCTACGAGCAGTACTTC. This codes for CASSQGAGGLYEQYF.

The genes are TRBV30 and TRBJ1-5; TRBD1 aligns across 12 bases. The V and J ends lost 6 bases and 7 bases, in that order; junction bases with no gene match: 4. Germline CDR1 GTSNPN, CDR2 SVGIG (reference sequence). This CDR3 comprises 13 residues. CDR3 residues: CACRDRGLQPQHF. In DNA form, the CDR3 reads TGTGCCTGTCGGGACAGGGGGCTCCAGCCCCAGCATTTT.

The chain uses TRBV7-3 and TRBJ2-2, with TRBD1 matching 7 bases. Germline V CDR1 and CDR2: SGHTA, FQGTGA. V trimming: 3 bases; J trimming: 4 bases; junction bases outside the gene matches: 5. The CDR3 sequence is 15 residues long. The chain's CDR3 is CASSFDRASTGELFF. The CDR3 DNA reads TGTGCCAGCAGCTTCGACAGGGCCTCCACCGGGGAGCTGTTTTTT.

J is TRBJ2-5 and V is TRBV18, with unresolved D. The germline V gene encodes CDR1 KGHSH and CDR2 LQKENI. V was pared by 2 bases and J by 1 base, with 5 bases between. This CDR3 spans 13 amino acids. CDR3 sequence: CASSPAIQETQYF. The CDR3 bases are TGTGCCAGCTCACCAGCGATCCAAGAGACCCAGTACTTC.

This clone has only a few counts. Other DNA variants within this sample encode the same CDR3. The V gene is TRBV6-1, the J gene TRBJ2-6; D gene unclear. This CDR3 spans 14 amino acids. Trimming removed 7 bases at V and 0 bases at J, with 7 bases between. In germline, CDR1 is MNHNS, CDR2 SASEGT. The CDR3, as DNA: TGTGCCAGCACCTTTAGCTCTGGGGCCAACGTCCTGACTTTC. Its translation is CASTFSSGANVLTF.

This chain joins TRBV7-9 and TRBJ1-4; D is possibly TRBD1 (6 bases). Trimming pared 0 bases from V and 4 bases from J, leaving 15 bases between. Germline CDR1 SEHNR, CDR2 FQNEAQ (reference sequence). The CDR3 has 17 residues. CDR3 residues: CASSLARGGGLNEKLFF. The CDR3 DNA reads TGTGCCAGCAGCTTAGCGCGCGGGGGCGGCCTTAATGAAAAACTGTTTTTT.

The chain links TRBV20-1 to TRBJ2-7, with no clear D. Germline-derived CDR1 and CDR2 are DFQATT and SNEGSKA (reference sequence). Trimming shortened V by 3 bases and J by 3 bases, and 6 bases separated the two germline ends. The CDR3 runs 11 residues. The CDR3 loop reads CSASSGYEQYF. The CDR3 nucleotides are TGCAGTGCTAGTTCCGGCTACGAGCAGTACTTC.

In DNA form, the CDR3 reads TGCGCCAGCAGCCGAGGAACTAGGGGGCACGGCACCGGGGAGCTGTTTTTT. Translating it yields CASSRGTRGHGTGELFF. The rearrangement links TRBV5-1 to TRBJ2-2; 7 nucleotides align to TRBD1. The ends lost 4 bases at V and 4 bases at J; junction bases unmatched: 13. The CDR3 has 17 residues. CDR1 is SGHRS and CDR2 is YFSETQ in the germline V gene.

This chain uses TRBV11-2 with TRBJ2-1; D gene unclear. The germline V gene encodes CDR1 SGHAT and CDR2 FQNNGV. Trimming cost V 7 bases and J 5 bases, with 6 bases left between them. The CDR3 covers 11 residues. The CDR3 region has the DNA TGTGCCAGCAACAAAAACAATGAGCAGTTCTTC. Protein product: CASNKNNEQFF.

The chain joins TRBV28 to TRBJ1-1; D perhaps matches TRBD1 (5 bases). This CDR3 is built from 17 residues. Germline V gene data show CDR1 as MDHEN and CDR2 as SYDVKM. V lost 3 bases, J lost 0 bases, and 17 bases lay in between. Written as DNA, the CDR3 is TGTGCCAGCAGTTTGGTAAGGGGAGGTGTTATGAACACTGAAGCTTTCTTT. Protein product: CASSLVRGGVMNTEAFF.

As to this clone: Other DNA sequences from this sample encode an identical CDR3 as well. The chain is built from TRBV5-1 and TRBJ2-3; D gene uncertain. The V gene lost 5 bases and the J gene lost 1 base, with 5 bases spanning the gap. This CDR3 has 12 residues. The germline V gene encodes CDR1 SGHRS and CDR2 YFSETQ. The CDR3 coding sequence is TGCGCCAGCAGATCAGGCACAGATACGCAGTATTTT. Translation: CASRSGTDTQYF. The entire variable domain, with the rest obtained from reference TRBV5-1 and TRBJ2-3, is as follows: KAGVTQTPRYLIKTRGQQVTLSCSPISGHRSVSWYQQTPGQGLQFLFEYFSETQRNKGNFPGRFSGRQFSNSRSEMNVSTLELGDSALYLCASRSGTDTQYFGPGTRLTVL.

This chain's CDR3 is CASSLPGGDYEQYF. The DNA of the CDR3 is TGTGCCAGCAGCCTCCCGGGGGGGGACTACGAGCAGTACTTC. The J gene is TRBJ2-7, the V gene TRBV7-9, with 8 bases fitting TRBD2. V shed 5 bases, J shed 3 bases, and the junction held 6 bases outside the gene matches. Looked up from germline, CDR1 is SEHNR and CDR2 is FQNEAQ (reference sequence). This CDR3 comprises 14 residues.

This chain uses TRBV19 with TRBJ2-7; TRBD2 agrees at 10 bases. This CDR3 contains 15 residues. V lost 5 bases and J lost 5; bases outside the gene matches: 9. The germline CDR1 and CDR2 sequences are LNHDA and SQIVND (reference sequence). In DNA, the CDR3 is TGTGCCAGTAGTCTTGGAGCGGGAGGGCGCCACGAGCAGTACTTC. Protein sequence: CASSLGAGGRHEQYF.

V and J are TRBV27 and TRBJ2-7; 7 positions agree with TRBD2. The CDR3 is 13 amino acids. Germline V gene sequence: CDR1 MNHEY, CDR2 SMNVEV (reference sequence). V shed 5 bases and J 2 bases; nucleotides not matched to a gene: 3. The CDR3 DNA sequence: TGTGCCAGCAGTGGGGGGAGGGCCTACGAGCAGTACTTC. Its protein product is CASSGGRAYEQYF.

V is TRBV5-1 and J is TRBJ2-7; maybe TRBD2 (6 bases). CDR1 and CDR2 (germline): SGHRS, YFSETQ. V lost 4 bases and J 7 bases, leaving 24 bases between the germline ends. The CDR3 length is 16 residues. The CDR3, as DNA: TGCGCCAGCAGCCCCGAGAGGGACTCTAGGACGGGGGAGCAGTACTTC. Residues: CASSPERDSRTGEQYF.

The V gene is TRBV6-5, the J gene TRBJ1-2; 7 bases align to TRBD1. Germline trimming cut 0 bases from V and 6 bases from J; bases unmatched to any gene: 4. This CDR3 is 14 amino acids long. Germline CDR1 MNHEY, CDR2 SVGAGI. CDR3 nucleotide sequence: TGTGCCAGCAGTTACTCTGACAGGGCCCATGGCTACACCTTC. Amino acids: CASSYSDRAHGYTF.

The chain is built from TRBV2 and TRBJ1-2; D remains ambiguous. V lost 0 bases to trimming and J lost 5 bases, with 13 bases between them. This CDR3 contains 15 residues. Germline V gene lookup returns CDR1 SNHLY and CDR2 FYNNEI. The CDR3 DNA is TGTGCCAGCAGTGAAGCGGCCGGGCGGGTTTATGGCTACACCTTC. This encodes CASSEAAGRVYGYTF.

The V gene is TRBV7-3, the J gene TRBJ1-1, with 10 bases matching TRBD1. CDR1 is SGHTA and CDR2 is FQGTGA in the germline V gene. V gave up 5 bases and J gave up 4 bases; unmatched junction bases: 7. This CDR3 has 15 amino acids. CDR3 nucleotides: TGTGCCAGCAGCGCCCGACAGGGGGCGATCACTGAAGCTTTCTTT. Translated, it gives CASSARQGAITEAFF.

The chain combines TRBV6-5 with TRBJ1-3; D gene ambiguous. Germline values: CDR1 MNHEY, CDR2 SVGAGI. This CDR3 region has 16 residues. V was clipped by 2 bases and J by 0 bases, with 11 bases between them. The CDR3 reads CASSYSSTFSGNTIYF. The CDR3 region has the DNA TGTGCCAGCAGTTACAGTAGTACGTTCTCTGGAAACACCATATATTTT.

The chain couples TRBV5-1 to TRBJ2-1; TRBD2 matches at 8 bases. CDR1 SGHRS and CDR2 YFSETQ come from the germline V gene. The CDR3 is 14 residues long. Trimming removed 7 bases from V and 0 bases from J; junction bases left unmatched: 3. The CDR3 is CASGGGSSYNEQFF. The CDR3, as DNA: TGCGCCAGCGGCGGGGGGAGCTCCTACAATGAGCAGTTCTTC.

The chain joins TRBV5-1 to TRBJ1-1; D is possibly TRBD1 (6 bases). CDR3 length: 14 residues. Trimming took 3 bases from V and 5 from J, leaving 14 bases between them. Germline loops: CDR1 SGHRS, CDR2 YFSETQ. CDR3 sequence (DNA): TGCGCCAGCAGCTCACAGGGTAAAGGAACTGAAGCTTTCTTT. Its protein is CASSSQGKGTEAFF.

This chain links TRBV5-1 with TRBJ2-5; the D gene is possibly TRBD1 (5 bases). V lost 5 bases, J lost 5 bases, and 13 bases lay in between. Germline V CDR1 and CDR2: SGHRS, YFSETQ. The CDR3 length is 13 residues. This CDR3 reads CASRDLRQETQYF. The CDR3 DNA sequence: TGCGCCAGCAGGGACCTCCGACAGGAGACCCAGTACTTC.

The chain combines TRBV6-5 with TRBJ1-6; D gene unclear. The CDR3 extends over 15 amino acids. V shed 0 bases and J shed 7 bases, with 10 bases lying between them. Germline assignment: CDR1 MNHEY and CDR2 SVGAGI. The CDR3 DNA follows: TGTGCCAGCAGTTACTCGATCAGTAACAATTCACCCCTCCACTTT. Protein: CASSYSISNNSPLHF.

This clone was recorded only once. The chain links TRBV4-1 to TRBJ1-4, with 8 bases fitting TRBD1. Germline assignment: CDR1 MGHRA and CDR2 YSYEKL. CDR3 length equals 17 residues. V trimming: 2 bases; J trimming: 0 bases; junction bases outside the gene matches: 5. The CDR3 region has the DNA TGCGCCAGCAGCCAACCCGGACAGGGCCCAACTAATGAAAAACTGTTTTTT. Translated, it gives CASSQPGQGPTNEKLFF.

The chain combines TRBV10-3 with TRBJ1-3; TRBD1 agrees at 7 bases. The CDR3 has 19 amino acids. From germline, CDR1 is ENHRY and CDR2 SYGVKD. Trimming cost V 7 bases and J 2 bases; bases outside gene matches: 20. CDR3 sequence (DNA): TGTGCCATCAACGTTCCGAATACTGACAGGGACCGGGCTGGAAACACCATATATTTT. Amino acid sequence: CAINVPNTDRDRAGNTIYF.